Listed below are T cell receptor beta chains from one sample, sequenced in a study of blood T cell repertoires in COVID-19. TCRdb's table, derived via immunoSEQ multiplex PCR, lists solely in-frame clones and lacks some. The sample holds about 170,000 clones, 89% seen once. Source material: PBMCs or T cells enriched from blood (not recorded which). Receptor source: a young woman who had recovered from COVID-19. The CDR3 runs from the conserved cysteine through the conserved F or W. The D gene is left open where the match is weak. Size tells how often a clone was seen (once, few, many) or the class of an expanded clone, and some rows leave it out.

v_gene: TRBV29-1
abundance: -
j_gene: TRBJ2-3
d_gene: TRBD2
CDR3nt: TGCAGCGTCGAAGGGATAGCGGGAGCCTCCGAAACAGATACGCAGTATTTT
CDR3aa: CSVEGIAGASETDTQYF

v_gene: TRBV27
abundance: -
j_gene: TRBJ1-1
d_gene: TRBD1
CDR3nt: TGTGCCAGCAGTTTGGCTGCAGGGGGGAGTGAAGCTTTCTTT
CDR3aa: CASSLAAGGSEAFF

v_gene: TRBV29-1
abundance: once
j_gene: TRBJ2-7
d_gene: TRBD2
CDR3nt: TGCAGCGTTTGGACTAGCGGGAGCCCAGTCAAATCCTACGAGCAGTACTTC
CDR3aa: CSVWTSGSPVKSYEQYF

v_gene: TRBV6-6
abundance: once
j_gene: TRBJ1-3
d_gene: -
CDR3nt: TGTGCCAGCAGCCCGCCACAGGGAGCCTCTGGAAACACCATATATTTT
CDR3aa: CASSPPQGASGNTIYF

v_gene: TRBV28
abundance: -
j_gene: TRBJ1-3
d_gene: -
CDR3nt: TGTGCCAGCAGTTTAACCGGGAGCTCTGGAAACACCATATATTTT
CDR3aa: CASSLTGSSGNTIYF

v_gene: TRBV7-9
abundance: -
j_gene: TRBJ1-3
d_gene: -
CDR3nt: TGTGCCAGCAGCCTAACCTTCGGAGGCCACTCTGGAAACACCATATATTTT
CDR3aa: CASSLTFGGHSGNTIYF

v_gene: TRBV12-2
abundance: once
j_gene: TRBJ2-6
d_gene: -
CDR3nt: TGTGCAAGTCGCTTAGCAGCGGGCCTAATCTCTGGGGCCAACGTCCTGACTTTC
CDR3aa: CASRLAAGLISGANVLTF

v_gene: TRBV5-1
abundance: -
j_gene: TRBJ2-3
d_gene: -
CDR3nt: TGCGCCAGCAGCTCGTTGACAGGAGCTAGCACAGATACGCAGTATTTT
CDR3aa: CASSSLTGASTDTQYF

v_gene: TRBV27
abundance: -
j_gene: TRBJ1-5
d_gene: TRBD1
CDR3nt: TGTGCCAGCAGTCCCGGGACAGGGGCCTATAGCAATCAGCCCCAGCATTTT
CDR3aa: CASSPGTGAYSNQPQHF

v_gene: TRBV20-1
abundance: once
j_gene: TRBJ1-6
d_gene: -
CDR3nt: TGCAGTGCTAGTTCCAGGGCAGAAGGGTCCTATAATTCACCCCTCCACTTT
CDR3aa: CSASSRAEGSYNSPLHF

v_gene: TRBV19
abundance: -
j_gene: TRBJ1-5
d_gene: -
CDR3nt: TGTGCCAGTAGGCCCGACAGGCTGAATCAGCCCCAGCATTTT
CDR3aa: CASRPDRLNQPQHF

v_gene: TRBV12-3/TRBV12-4
abundance: -
j_gene: TRBJ1-1
d_gene: TRBD1
CDR3nt: TGTGCCAGCTTGCCGGACAGGGCAGTTGAAGCTTTCTTT
CDR3aa: CASLPDRAVEAFF

v_gene: TRBV7-9
abundance: -
j_gene: TRBJ1-4
d_gene: -
CDR3nt: TGTGCCAGCAGCCCAGAGACAGGCGGAGGTGAAAAACTGTTTTTT
CDR3aa: CASSPETGGGEKLFF

v_gene: TRBV7-3
abundance: -
j_gene: TRBJ1-5
d_gene: -
CDR3nt: TGTGCCAGCAGCTTGTTATGGAGAAATGGCAATCAGCCCCAGCATTTT
CDR3aa: CASSLLWRNGNQPQHF

v_gene: TRBV18
abundance: -
j_gene: TRBJ2-5
d_gene: TRBD1
CDR3nt: TGTGCCAGCTCAGAGTCTCCGGGACAGGGTTCCCAAGAGACCCAGTACTTC
CDR3aa: CASSESPGQGSQETQYF

v_gene: TRBV13
abundance: -
j_gene: TRBJ2-3
d_gene: TRBD2
CDR3nt: TGTGCCAGCAGCTTTTTGGGACTAGTCCAGCCAGATACGCAGTATTTT
CDR3aa: CASSFLGLVQPDTQYF

v_gene: TRBV10-3
abundance: -
j_gene: TRBJ2-1
d_gene: TRBD2
CDR3nt: TGTGCCATCAGTGAAACTACTAGCGGTGGCAATGAGCAGTTCTTC
CDR3aa: CAISETTSGGNEQFF

v_gene: TRBV7-3
abundance: -
j_gene: TRBJ2-1
d_gene: TRBD2
CDR3nt: TGTGCCAGCAGCCCAAACCCCTCATTAGCGGGAGCCTACAATGAGCAGTTCTTC
CDR3aa: CASSPNPSLAGAYNEQFF

v_gene: TRBV27
abundance: -
j_gene: TRBJ2-7
d_gene: -
CDR3nt: TGTGCCAGCAGTTTTGGGGGCCGCACCTACGAGCAGTACTTC
CDR3aa: CASSFGGRTYEQYF

v_gene: TRBV9
abundance: -
j_gene: TRBJ2-3
d_gene: TRBD2
CDR3nt: TGTGCCAGCAGCGTGACTAGCGGGAGTTCGGATACGCAGTATTTT
CDR3aa: CASSVTSGSSDTQYF

v_gene: TRBV18
abundance: once
j_gene: TRBJ1-2
d_gene: -
CDR3nt: TGTGCCAGCTCAACGGCAGGGGACGGCTACACCTTC
CDR3aa: CASSTAGDGYTF

v_gene: TRBV19
abundance: -
j_gene: TRBJ2-1
d_gene: TRBD1
CDR3nt: TGTGCCAGTAGTCGGGGCTTCGGGACAGGGGTTAATGAGCAGTTCTTC
CDR3aa: CASSRGFGTGVNEQFF

v_gene: TRBV7-6
abundance: -
j_gene: TRBJ2-1
d_gene: TRBD2
CDR3nt: TGTGCCAGCAGCCGGGGCGGCGGGAGGGCCAACTACGAGCAGTTCTTC
CDR3aa: CASSRGGGRANYEQFF

v_gene: TRBV5-1
abundance: -
j_gene: TRBJ2-1
d_gene: TRBD2
CDR3nt: TGCGCCAGCAGCTTGGTGGCTAGCGGCTACAATGAGCAGTTCTTC
CDR3aa: CASSLVASGYNEQFF

v_gene: TRBV4-2
abundance: -
j_gene: TRBJ2-1
d_gene: TRBD2
CDR3nt: TGTGCCAGCAGCCAAGATGAAGCGGGAACCTACAATGAGCAGTTCTTC
CDR3aa: CASSQDEAGTYNEQFF

v_gene: TRBV28
abundance: -
j_gene: TRBJ2-7
d_gene: -
CDR3nt: TGTGCCAGCAGGACGCGGTCATCGAACTACGAGCAGTACTTC
CDR3aa: CASRTRSSNYEQYF

v_gene: TRBV18
abundance: -
j_gene: TRBJ1-5
d_gene: TRBD1
CDR3nt: TGTGCCAGCTCACCACGGACAGGGGCGGATCAGCCCCAGCATTTT
CDR3aa: CASSPRTGADQPQHF

v_gene: TRBV28
abundance: -
j_gene: TRBJ1-2
d_gene: -
CDR3nt: TGTGCCAGCAGTTTGCAGGGTGATGGCTACACCTTC
CDR3aa: CASSLQGDGYTF

v_gene: TRBV13
abundance: once
j_gene: TRBJ2-5
d_gene: TRBD2
CDR3nt: TGTGCCAGCAGCTTAGGCTCGACTAGCGGAGGGGGCCAAGAGACCCAGTACTTC
CDR3aa: CASSLGSTSGGGQETQYF

v_gene: TRBV27
abundance: -
j_gene: TRBJ1-5
d_gene: -
CDR3nt: TGTGCCAGCGGGTTCGGGCAGCCCCAGCATTTT
CDR3aa: CASGFGQPQHF

v_gene: TRBV27
abundance: -
j_gene: TRBJ2-2
d_gene: -
CDR3nt: TGTGCCAGCAGCCACCCGGGATGGGGCGGGGAGCTGTTTTTT
CDR3aa: CASSHPGWGGELFF

v_gene: TRBV5-1
abundance: -
j_gene: TRBJ1-1
d_gene: -
CDR3nt: TGCGCCAGCAGCTTGGGACACAACACTGAAGCTTTCTTT
CDR3aa: CASSLGHNTEAFF

v_gene: TRBV9
abundance: -
j_gene: TRBJ2-3
d_gene: -
CDR3nt: TGTGCCAGCAGCGTAGCGGGAGTTAGCGCTACGCAGTATTTT
CDR3aa: CASSVAGVSATQYF

v_gene: TRBV5-1
abundance: -
j_gene: TRBJ1-2
d_gene: TRBD1
CDR3nt: TGCGCCAGCAGCCCCGACCCGACAGGGCGGGGCTATGGCTACACCTTC
CDR3aa: CASSPDPTGRGYGYTF

v_gene: TRBV7-2
abundance: -
j_gene: TRBJ2-3
d_gene: -
CDR3nt: TGTGCCAGCAGCCCCCGTGGACTCTACACAGATACGCAGTATTTT
CDR3aa: CASSPRGLYTDTQYF

v_gene: TRBV5-1
abundance: once
j_gene: TRBJ2-1
d_gene: TRBD1
CDR3nt: TGCGCCAGCAGCTTCGGGCTACAGGGGGTTACCTACAATGAGCAGTTCTTC
CDR3aa: CASSFGLQGVTYNEQFF

v_gene: TRBV28
abundance: -
j_gene: TRBJ1-3
d_gene: -
CDR3nt: TGTGCCAGCAGTTTTCGCGGGGCTGGAAACACCATATATTTT
CDR3aa: CASSFRGAGNTIYF

v_gene: TRBV29-1
abundance: -
j_gene: TRBJ2-1
d_gene: TRBD2
CDR3nt: TGCAGCGTCGCACTAGCGCGAGTCTACAATGAGCAGTTCTTC
CDR3aa: CSVALARVYNEQFF

v_gene: TRBV12-3/TRBV12-4
abundance: -
j_gene: TRBJ1-6
d_gene: -
CDR3nt: TGTGCCATCGCGAATCCCATTAATTCACCCCTCCACTTT
CDR3aa: CAIANPINSPLHF

v_gene: TRBV27
abundance: -
j_gene: TRBJ1-6
d_gene: TRBD1
CDR3nt: TGTGCCAGCTGCCGGGACAGTCGAAATTCACCCCTCCACTTT
CDR3aa: CASCRDSRNSPLHF

v_gene: TRBV11-2
abundance: -
j_gene: TRBJ2-3
d_gene: -
CDR3nt: TGTGCCAGCAGCTTAGTCGGGGACTGGCGCACAGATACGCAGTATTTT
CDR3aa: CASSLVGDWRTDTQYF

v_gene: TRBV3-1/TRBV3-2
abundance: -
j_gene: TRBJ1-2
d_gene: TRBD1
CDR3nt: TGTGCCAGCAGCCAGCCCGGGACAGGGGGCTATGGCTACACCTTC
CDR3aa: CASSQPGTGGYGYTF

v_gene: TRBV12-3/TRBV12-4
abundance: -
j_gene: TRBJ1-2
d_gene: -
CDR3nt: TGTGCCAGCAGGGATCCAGGGGCAGCCGGCTACACCTTC
CDR3aa: CASRDPGAAGYTF

v_gene: TRBV30
abundance: -
j_gene: TRBJ1-2
d_gene: TRBD1
CDR3nt: TGTGCCTGGAGTGTACCCTACAGGGGGGTTTATGGCTACACCTTC
CDR3aa: CAWSVPYRGVYGYTF

v_gene: TRBV10-3
abundance: once
j_gene: TRBJ1-1
d_gene: -
CDR3nt: TGTGCCATCAAGGGGGTATCGGCCTCCGAAGCTTTCTTT
CDR3aa: CAIKGVSASEAFF

v_gene: TRBV5-1
abundance: -
j_gene: TRBJ2-7
d_gene: TRBD2
CDR3nt: TGCGCCAGCAGCCCTGCTGGCGGGAGCCCCCACGAGCAGTACTTC
CDR3aa: CASSPAGGSPHEQYF

v_gene: TRBV14
abundance: -
j_gene: TRBJ1-6
d_gene: -
CDR3nt: TGTGCCAGCAGCCTCCGGGACTATAATTCACCCCTCCACTTT
CDR3aa: CASSLRDYNSPLHF

v_gene: TRBV27
abundance: -
j_gene: TRBJ2-2
d_gene: -
CDR3nt: TGTGCCAGCAGTCAAATCACATTTGCGAACACCGGGGAGCTGTTTTTT
CDR3aa: CASSQITFANTGELFF

v_gene: TRBV7-8
abundance: -
j_gene: TRBJ2-2
d_gene: -
CDR3nt: TGTGCCAGCAGCTCAACCGCGACAGCACCACCGAACACCGGGGAGCTGTTTTTT
CDR3aa: CASSSTATAPPNTGELFF

v_gene: TRBV4-1
abundance: once
j_gene: TRBJ2-3
d_gene: -
CDR3nt: TGCGCCAGCAGCCAGATAAGCGGGCCGGTGGATACGCAGTATTTT
CDR3aa: CASSQISGPVDTQYF

v_gene: TRBV28
abundance: -
j_gene: TRBJ2-5
d_gene: -
CDR3nt: TGTGCCAGCAGTTTATGGGACAGCCAAGAGACCCAGTACTTC
CDR3aa: CASSLWDSQETQYF

v_gene: TRBV12-5
abundance: -
j_gene: TRBJ1-1
d_gene: -
CDR3nt: TGTGCTAGTGGTTTGGAGGGAGGATCTGAAGCTTTCTTT
CDR3aa: CASGLEGGSEAFF

v_gene: TRBV11-2
abundance: -
j_gene: TRBJ1-6
d_gene: -
CDR3nt: TGTGCCAGCAGCTTGGGCAGGAGGTCCTATAATTCACCCCTCCACTTT
CDR3aa: CASSLGRRSYNSPLHF

v_gene: TRBV7-2
abundance: once
j_gene: TRBJ1-1
d_gene: -
CDR3nt: TGTGCCAGCAGCTTCGCGGGGATGGGTACTGAAGCTTTCTTT
CDR3aa: CASSFAGMGTEAFF

v_gene: TRBV10-3
abundance: -
j_gene: TRBJ2-3
d_gene: TRBD2
CDR3nt: TGTGCCATCAGTGAGTCCCCTCCGGCGGCGGGAGGGCTCCTACGCACAGATACGCAGTATTTT
CDR3aa: CAISESPPAAGGLLRTDTQYF